This T cell receptor (beta chain) was sequenced during a study of T cells in Graves' hyperthyroidism and ophthalmopathy. Overall study findings and caveats: For ophthalmopathy, model prediction preceded onset by a median about 6.4 months. Peripheral blood also featured most of the thyroid clonotypes expanded above 0.001.

As for this clonotype: The target antigen is unknown.

Authors of the study amplified TCR beta CDR3 regions from RNA transcripts. Carried out on the TCR CDR3, a first-round RT-PCR used the HTBI primer set. TCRdb itself ran the multiplex PCR reads through MiXCR, one entry per CDR3 protein. The sample includes about 520,000 distinct CDR3 sequences, more than 20% seen only once; the top ten take around 27%. Sequenced sample: blood. The receptor's source is a man aged 18 to 35 with Graves' hyperthyroidism.

This CDR3 is CASSYRGTVYEQYF. In DNA form, the CDR3 reads TGTGCCAGCAGTTACAGGGGAACCGTCTACGAGCAGTACTTC. The rearrangement links TRBV6-5 to TRBJ2-7; possible D gene TRBD1, 5 bases. Trimming left V 2 bases short and J 3 bases short, with 11 bases between. The germline V gene has CDR1 MNHEY and CDR2 SVGAGI. The CDR3 length is 14 residues.